Each of the 29 T cell receptor beta chains below was sequenced from the same sample in a study of vaccination and CD4 T cells after COVID-19 (dated by TCRdb to between 2021 and 2022). The receptor library was made with PCR. Sequencing relied on an Illumina iSeq 100. DNA from cultured CD4+ T cells underwent TCR sequencing with the Oncomine TCR Beta short-read assay at the Johns Hopkins FTIC core. TCRdb trimmed the raw reads at Q25, called clones with MiXCR and kept productive beta chains. Entries are consolidated by CDR3 protein sequence, retaining the most common genes and DNA. This sample comprises thousands of distinct CDR3 sequences, less than 60% of them detected only once. The top ten constitute about 24% of the sample. The antigens of these receptors remain unknown. The treatment or condition label, as the study defines it: roughly 11-day PBMC culture with coronavirus spike peptide pools or control peptides (ViraFEST assay). CD4+ T cells from unexposed donors were collected before the COVID-19 pandemic (2011-2018).

The specimen sequenced was CD4+ T cells from blood, cultured in vitro. These receptors all come from a human donor in good health.

The chain is built from TRBV27 and TRBJ2-7; D may be TRBD1 or TRBD2 (6 bases each). Trimming cost V 6 bases and J 2 bases, with 14 bases left between them. Per germline, CDR1 MNHEY and CDR2 SMNVEV (reference sequence). The CDR3 contains 14 residues. The CDR3 spells CASSSEGGPYEQYF. CDR3 nucleotides: TGTGCCAGCAGCTCTGAAGGGGGGCCCTACGAGCAGTACTTC.

The V and J genes are TRBV30 and TRBJ1-1, with 9 nucleotides matching TRBD1. Germline values: CDR1 GTSNPN, CDR2 SVGIG (reference sequence). The CDR3 contains 15 residues. After removal of 3 bases from V and 4 bases from J, the junction contained 9 bases not matched to a gene. CDR3 region: CAWRPPGQGFTEAFF. The CDR3 DNA reads as TGTGCCTGGAGGCCTCCGGGACAGGGTTTCACTGAAGCTTTCTTT.

This chain links TRBV6-2 or TRBV6-3 with TRBJ2-2; tentatively, D is TRBD1 or TRBD2 (5 bases each). V was clipped by 7 bases and J by 4 bases, with 13 bases between them. Per germline, CDR1 MNHEY and CDR2 SVGEGT. The CDR3 spans 14 residues. CDR3 in amino acids: CASITGLATGELFF. The CDR3 region has the DNA TGTGCCAGCATTACAGGACTGGCCACCGGGGAGCTGTTTTTT.

This rearrangement joins TRBV20-1 to TRBJ2-5; 10 bases are shared with TRBD1. The germline CDR1 and CDR2 sequences are DFQATT and SNEGSKA (reference sequence). The CDR3 length is 16 residues. V lost 5 bases, J lost 1 base, and 10 bases stayed unmatched. The CDR3 sequence: CSAGIRQGALQETQYF. The CDR3 DNA reads as TGCAGTGCTGGGATAAGACAGGGGGCCCTCCAAGAGACCCAGTACTTC.

This clonotype was counted a single time. The J gene is TRBJ2-5, the V gene TRBV19, with 9 bases fitting TRBD1. The germline CDR1 and CDR2 sequences are LNHDA and SQIVND (reference sequence). Unmatched junction bases numbered 5, after V lost 6 bases and J lost 3 bases. The CDR3 spans 14 residues. Here the CDR3 DNA reads TGTGCCAGTAGCCCGGACAGGGGCAAAGAGACCCAGTACTTC. Its protein is CASSPDRGKETQYF.

The rearrangement joins TRBV9 to TRBJ2-3; D not certain. Germline assignment: CDR1 SGDLS and CDR2 YYNGEE. The CDR3 sequence is 15 residues long. Deletions cut 0 bases from V and 2 bases from J, with 10 bases between. The CDR3 DNA sequence: TGTGCCAGCAGCGTAGACGTGGGGAACACAGATACGCAGTATTTT. It encodes CASSVDVGNTDTQYF.

This clonotype was seen a handful of times. The chain has TRBV10-3 and TRBJ2-2; 14 positions match TRBD2. This CDR3 has 16 residues. V trimming: 3 bases; J trimming: 7 bases; junction bases outside the gene matches: 4. Germline lookup yields CDR1 ENHRY and CDR2 SYGVKD. CDR3 DNA sequence: TGTGCCATCAGTGACGGACTAGCGGGAGGTATCGGGGAGCTGTTTTTT. It specifies CAISDGLAGGIGELFF.

This clonotype was seen more than once but under ten times. The gene calls are TRBV11-2 and TRBJ2-2; the D is unclear. This CDR3 has 14 residues. V was pared by 5 bases and J by 1 base, with 8 bases between. Germline V gene lookup returns CDR1 SGHAT and CDR2 FQNNGV. This CDR3 reads CASSPGRNTGELFF. The CDR3 DNA follows: TGTGCCAGCAGCCCCGGTCGGAACACCGGGGAGCTGTTTTTT.

The CDR3 DNA reads as TGTGCCAGCAGCTCCCGACTAGAGCTCCCTAATGAGCAGTTCTTC. Its protein is CASSSRLELPNEQFF. This chain uses TRBV5-4 with TRBJ2-1; a weak D match, TRBD2 (6 bases). The germline CDR1 and CDR2 sequences are SGHNT and YYREEE (reference sequence). The V and J ends lost 3 bases and 7 bases respectively, with 17 bases between them. The CDR3 is 15 residues long.

The chain recombines TRBV24-1 with TRBJ1-4; no clear D. The CDR3 covers 13 residues. V was trimmed by 4 bases and J by 8 bases, leaving 10 bases between them. Germline CDR1 and CDR2: KGHDR and SFDVKD. CDR3 in amino acids: CATSEPGSEKLFF. CDR3 bases: TGTGCCACCAGTGAACCCGGGAGCGAAAAACTGTTTTTT.

In this sample, this clonotype turned up a few times. This chain joins TRBV24-1 and TRBJ2-1, with 9 bases identical to TRBD1. Germline CDR1 is KGHDR and CDR2 is SFDVKD. The CDR3 covers 16 residues. V lost 2 bases, J lost 5 bases, and 6 bases stayed unmatched. The CDR3 DNA is TGTGCCACCAGTGATTCGGGACAGGGTTATAACAATGAGCAGTTCTTC. Translation: CATSDSGQGYNNEQFF.

The table lists this clonotype with a few counts. V usage is TRBV19 and J usage is TRBJ1-2; D remains ambiguous. The CDR3 totals 14 residues. V was cut by 4 bases and J by 8 bases, with 17 bases left in between. CDR1 LNHDA and CDR2 SQIVND come from the germline V gene (reference sequence). CDR3 in amino acids: CASSKEEWRSGYTF. Here the CDR3 DNA reads TGTGCCAGTAGTAAAGAGGAATGGAGGTCCGGCTACACCTTC.

This chain links TRBV7-9 with TRBJ1-3; D unclear. V lost 3 bases, J lost 5 bases, and 14 bases lay in between. Per the germline V gene, CDR1 is SEHNR and CDR2 is FQNEAQ (reference sequence). The CDR3 length is 15 residues. CDR3 in amino acids: CASSFMLGYRNTIYF. Written as DNA, the CDR3 is TGTGCCAGCAGCTTTATGCTGGGGTACAGAAACACCATATATTTT.

This chain connects TRBV15 to TRBJ1-3, with TRBD1 matching 7 bases. V lost 4 bases, J lost 5 bases, and 5 bases stayed unmatched. The CDR3 length is 14 residues. The V gene's germline CDR1 is LNHNV and CDR2 YYDKDF (reference sequence). Here the CDR3 DNA reads TGTGCCACCAGCAAAGAACAGGGGAGAAACACCATATATTTT. Translated: CATSKEQGRNTIYF.

This clonotype occurred a few times. The chain has TRBV7-2 and TRBJ2-3; TRBD2 matches 14 bases. Germline CDR1 and CDR2: SGHTA and FQGNSA. J was trimmed by 3 bases and V by 5 bases; bases with no gene match: 4. The CDR3 consists of 16 residues. The CDR3 DNA sequence: TGTGCCAGCAGCCTAAGACTAGCGGGGGGGACAGATACGCAGTATTTT. Translated, it gives CASSLRLAGGTDTQYF.

This clonotype occurred a few times. The rearrangement links TRBV30 to TRBJ2-5; possibly TRBD2 for D (5 bases). The CDR3 runs to 13 residues. The germline V gene encodes CDR1 GTSNPN and CDR2 SVGIG (reference sequence). The V and J ends lost 3 bases and 5 bases respectively, with 13 bases between them. The CDR3 sequence: CAWRGSPGETQYF. CDR3 in DNA: TGTGCCTGGAGGGGGAGTCCAGGCGAGACCCAGTACTTC. The variable domain in full, with the rest retrieved from reference TRBV30 and TRBJ2-5, is SQTIHQWPATLVQPVGSPLSLECTVEGTSNPNLYWYRQAAGRGLQLLFYSVGIGQISSEVPQNLSASRPQDRQFILSSKKLLLSDSGFYLCAWRGSPGETQYFGPGTRLLVL.

The gene calls are TRBV18 and TRBJ1-2; no definite D call. V lost 6 bases and J 2 bases, leaving 16 bases between the germline ends. CDR3 size: 15 residues. Germline CDR1 and CDR2: KGHSH and LQKENI. DNA of the CDR3: TGTGCCAGCTCCCCAGAGGGAGTCCCGAACTATGGCTACACCTTC. Residues: CASSPEGVPNYGYTF.

This chain joins TRBV27 and TRBJ2-4, with TRBD2 as a possible D gene (5 bases). The ends were cut back, 3 bases at V and 1 base at J, with 7 bases in the middle. The CDR3 loop spans 14 amino acids. The germline V gene has CDR1 MNHEY and CDR2 SMNVEV (reference sequence). The CDR3 DNA reads TGTGCCAGCAGTTTCTCGGGGGCCAAAAACATTCAGTACTTC. Amino acid sequence: CASSFSGAKNIQYF.

Only a few counts were recorded for this clonotype. The rearrangement uses TRBV6-5 and TRBJ1-2, with 8 nucleotides matching TRBD1. The germline V gene encodes CDR1 MNHEY and CDR2 SVGAGI. The CDR3 is 15 amino acids. J gave up 2 bases and V 0 bases, and 2 bases lay outside the gene matches. CDR3 bases: TGTGCCAGCAGTTACTCGCAGGGGGCGAACTATGGCTACACCTTC. This codes for CASSYSQGANYGYTF.

The rearrangement uses TRBV10-3 and TRBJ1-4, with no clear D. Trimming shortened V by 0 bases and J by 0 bases, and 5 bases separated the two germline ends. This CDR3 has 15 amino acids. Germline CDR1 reads ENHRY; CDR2 reads SYGVKD. The CDR3 nucleotides read TGTGCCATCAGTGAGTCTGGGACAACTAATGAAAAACTGTTTTTT. Amino acid sequence: CAISESGTTNEKLFF.

In this sample, this clonotype turned up a few times. The gene calls are TRBV5-4 and TRBJ2-3; 11 nucleotides agree with TRBD2. The V gene's germline CDR1 is SGHNT and CDR2 YYREEE (reference sequence). The J segment lost 1 base and the V segment lost 4 bases, leaving 2 bases of the junction unmatched. This CDR3 spans 15 amino acids. The CDR3 DNA is TGTGCCAGCAGCCCTAGCGGGGGGCGCACAGATACGCAGTATTTT. Its translation is CASSPSGGRTDTQYF.

This chain uses TRBV20-1 with TRBJ1-5, with D unresolved. V lost 5 bases, J lost 4 bases, and 9 bases lay in between. This CDR3 has 12 residues. The germline CDR1 and CDR2 sequences are DFQATT and SNEGSKA (reference sequence). DNA of the CDR3: TGCAGTGCTTCGATTAGGAATCAGCCCCAGCATTTT. Translating gives CSASIRNQPQHF.

This chain links TRBV7-2 with TRBJ1-1; no firm D call. The CDR3 has 12 amino acids. Trimming shortened V by 3 bases and J by 6 bases, and 8 bases separated the two germline ends. Looked up from germline, CDR1 is SGHTA and CDR2 is FQGNSA. The DNA for the CDR3 is TGTGCCAGCAGCTTTGACATCCCTGAAGCTTTCTTT. Its translation: CASSFDIPEAFF. Supplemented by reference TRBV7-2 and TRBJ1-1, the full variable domain reads GAGVSQSPSNKVTEKGKDVELRCDPISGHTALYWYRQSLGQGLEFLIYFQGNSAPDKSGLPSDRFSAERTGGSVSTLTIQRTQQEDSAVYLCASSFDIPEAFFGQGTRLTVV.

The chain uses TRBV19 and TRBJ1-1; 8 bases match TRBD1. The junction had 13 bases not matched to a gene; V was cut back by 5 bases and J by 8 bases. The CDR3 loop spans 15 amino acids. The germline gives CDR1 LNHDA, CDR2 SQIVND (reference sequence). CDR3 sequence reads: CASSPLPGQAAEAFF. The CDR3 nucleotides read TGTGCCAGTAGTCCTCTACCGGGACAGGCAGCAGAAGCTTTCTTT.

This clonotype was seen a handful of times. This rearrangement joins TRBV24-1 to TRBJ1-1; the D gene is possibly TRBD1 (5 bases). CDR1 KGHDR and CDR2 SFDVKD come from the germline V gene. V was clipped by 10 bases and J by 1 base, with 12 bases between them. The CDR3 length is 13 residues. CDR3 amino acids: CATKVGTNTEAFF. CDR3 DNA sequence: TGTGCCACGAAGGTGGGGACGAACACTGAAGCTTTCTTT.

The chain has TRBV7-8 and TRBJ2-3; D call uncertain. From germline, CDR1 is SGHVS and CDR2 FQNEAQ. The CDR3 is 14 amino acids. V gave up 4 bases and J gave up 3 bases, with 11 bases separating them. The CDR3 DNA reads TGTGCCAGCAGCTCCCCCTTGTATACAGATACGCAGTATTTT. This encodes CASSSPLYTDTQYF.

This clonotype counts as medium-sized. The chain couples TRBV19 to TRBJ2-2, with 7 bases aligning to TRBD1. V was pared by 5 bases and J by 6 bases, with 6 bases of the junction left unmatched. Per the germline V gene, CDR1 is LNHDA and CDR2 is SQIVND (reference sequence). This CDR3 is built from 14 residues. The CDR3 DNA reads as TGTGCCAGTAGTTGGGGACAGTTGGCCGGGGAGCTGTTTTTT. Protein sequence: CASSWGQLAGELFF.

The chain combines TRBV10-1 with TRBJ2-7; TRBD1 matches at 11 bases. There are 15 residues in the CDR3. With V trimmed by 2 bases and J by 7 bases, 7 bases remained unmatched. CDR1 and CDR2 (germline): WNHNN, SYGVQD (reference sequence). CDR3 loop: CASSEGQGATREQYF. CDR3 DNA sequence: TGCGCCAGCAGTGAGGGACAGGGGGCAACTAGGGAGCAGTACTTC.

In this sample, this clonotype turned up a few times. J is TRBJ1-2 and V is TRBV19; maybe TRBD1 (5 bases). The V gene lost 7 bases and the J gene lost 2 bases, with 20 bases spanning the gap. The CDR3 consists of 16 residues. From germline, CDR1 is LNHDA and CDR2 SQIVND (reference sequence). The CDR3 coding sequence is TGTGCCAGTATGGATTTTCGGGCAGGGACCAACTATGGCTACACCTTC. It is translated as CASMDFRAGTNYGYTF.